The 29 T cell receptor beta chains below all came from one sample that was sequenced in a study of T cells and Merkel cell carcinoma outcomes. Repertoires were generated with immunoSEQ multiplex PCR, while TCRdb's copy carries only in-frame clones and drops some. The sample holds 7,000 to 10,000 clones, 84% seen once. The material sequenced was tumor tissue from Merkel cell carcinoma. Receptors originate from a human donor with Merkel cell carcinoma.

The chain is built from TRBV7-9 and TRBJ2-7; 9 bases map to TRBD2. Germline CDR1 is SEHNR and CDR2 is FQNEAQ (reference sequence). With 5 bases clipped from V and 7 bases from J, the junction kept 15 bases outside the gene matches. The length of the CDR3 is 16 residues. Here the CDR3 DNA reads TGTGCCAGCAGCCTCGGGAGCGGGGGGACCTCTAGGGAGCAGTACTTC. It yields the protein CASSLGSGGTSREQYF. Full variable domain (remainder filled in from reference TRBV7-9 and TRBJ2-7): DTGVSQNPRHKITKRGQNVTFRCDPISEHNRLYWYRQTLGQGPEFLTYFQNEAQLEKSRLLSDRFSAERPKGSFSTLEIQRTEQGDSAMYLCASSLGSGGTSREQYFGPGTRLTVT.

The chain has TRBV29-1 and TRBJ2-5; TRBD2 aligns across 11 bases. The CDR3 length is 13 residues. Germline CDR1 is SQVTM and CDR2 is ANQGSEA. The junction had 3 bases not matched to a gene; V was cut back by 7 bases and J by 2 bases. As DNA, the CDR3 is TGCAGCGCTAGGACTAGCGGGCAAGAGACCCAGTACTTC. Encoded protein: CSARTSGQETQYF.

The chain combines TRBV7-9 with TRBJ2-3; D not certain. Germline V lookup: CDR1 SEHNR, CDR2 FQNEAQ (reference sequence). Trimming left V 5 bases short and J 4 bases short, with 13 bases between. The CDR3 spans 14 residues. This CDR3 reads CASSTRDTPDTQYF. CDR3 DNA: TGTGCCAGCAGCACCCGTGATACACCAGATACGCAGTATTTT.

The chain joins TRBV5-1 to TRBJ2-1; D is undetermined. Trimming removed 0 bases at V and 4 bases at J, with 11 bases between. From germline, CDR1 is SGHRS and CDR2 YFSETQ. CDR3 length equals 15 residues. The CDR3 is CASSLGGRNYNEQFF. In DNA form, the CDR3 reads TGCGCCAGCAGCTTGGGGGGTAGGAATTACAATGAGCAGTTCTTC.

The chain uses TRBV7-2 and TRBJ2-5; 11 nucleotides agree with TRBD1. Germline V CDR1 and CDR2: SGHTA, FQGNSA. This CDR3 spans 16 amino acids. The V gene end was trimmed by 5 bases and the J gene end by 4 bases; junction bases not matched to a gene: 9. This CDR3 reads CASSPRGTGGIETQYF. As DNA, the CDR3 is TGTGCCAGCAGCCCGCGAGGGACAGGGGGAATAGAGACCCAGTACTTC.

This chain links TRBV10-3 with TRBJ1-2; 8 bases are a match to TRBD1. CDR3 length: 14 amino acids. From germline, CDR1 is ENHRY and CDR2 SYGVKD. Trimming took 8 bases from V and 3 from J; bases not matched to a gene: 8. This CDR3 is CAIRTGNSDYGYTF. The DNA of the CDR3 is TGTGCCATCCGGACAGGGAATAGTGACTATGGCTACACCTTC.

The CDR3 is CASRVQGNTEAFF. The CDR3 region has the DNA TGCGCCAGCAGAGTACAGGGGAACACTGAAGCTTTCTTT. This chain uses TRBV5-1 with TRBJ1-1; TRBD1 might be the D (6 bases). The V end lost 5 bases, the J end lost 1 base, and 9 bases lay between the germline ends. Germline CDR1 is SGHRS and CDR2 is YFSETQ. The CDR3 loop spans 13 amino acids. Full variable domain (remainder filled in from reference TRBV5-1 and TRBJ1-1): KAGVTQTPRYLIKTRGQQVTLSCSPISGHRSVSWYQQTPGQGLQFLFEYFSETQRNKGNFPGRFSGRQFSNSRSEMNVSTLELGDSALYLCASRVQGNTEAFFGQGTRLTVV.

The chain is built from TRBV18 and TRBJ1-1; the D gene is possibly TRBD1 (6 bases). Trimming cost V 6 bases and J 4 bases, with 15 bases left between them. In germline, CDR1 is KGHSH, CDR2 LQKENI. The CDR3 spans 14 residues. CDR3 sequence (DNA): TGTGCCAGCTCCCCGGGGGGCGCGAGCACTGAAGCTTTCTTT. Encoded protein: CASSPGGASTEAFF.

In DNA form, the CDR3 reads TGCGCCAGCAGCTTACGGACAGGGGGCGAGCAGTACTTC. Translation: CASSLRTGGEQYF. The chain is built from TRBV5-1 and TRBJ2-7; TRBD1 agrees at 10 bases. The CDR3 covers 13 residues. Germline CDR1 reads SGHRS; CDR2 reads YFSETQ. V was pared by 2 bases and J by 6 bases, with 2 bases of the junction left unmatched.

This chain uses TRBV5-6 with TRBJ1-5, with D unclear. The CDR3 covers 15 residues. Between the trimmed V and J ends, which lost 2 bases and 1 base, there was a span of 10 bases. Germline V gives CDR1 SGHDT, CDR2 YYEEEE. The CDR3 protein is CASSFRGWSNQPQHF. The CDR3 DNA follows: TGTGCCAGCAGCTTCCGCGGGTGGAGCAATCAGCCCCAGCATTTT.

The CDR3 nucleotides are TGCGCCAGCAGTCTTTCCGCGCAGGGAACCTACAATGAGCAGTTCTTC. This codes for CASSLSAQGTYNEQFF. This chain connects TRBV5-1 to TRBJ2-1; tentatively, D is TRBD1 (5 bases). CDR3 length: 16 amino acids. CDR1 is SGHRS, CDR2 YFSETQ, per germline. V lost 5 bases and J lost 2, with 17 bases in between.

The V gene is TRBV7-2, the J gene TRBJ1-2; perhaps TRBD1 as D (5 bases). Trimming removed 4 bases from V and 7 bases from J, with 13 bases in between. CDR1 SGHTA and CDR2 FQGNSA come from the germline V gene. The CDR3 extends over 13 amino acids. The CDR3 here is CASSSDNRRGYTF. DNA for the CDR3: TGTGCCAGCAGCTCCGATAACAGGCGTGGCTACACCTTC.

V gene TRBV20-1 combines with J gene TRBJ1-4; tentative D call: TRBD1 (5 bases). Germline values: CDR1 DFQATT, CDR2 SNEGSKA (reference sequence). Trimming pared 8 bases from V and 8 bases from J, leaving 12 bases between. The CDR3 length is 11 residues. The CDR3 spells CSPREGEKLFF. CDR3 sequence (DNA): TGCAGTCCCAGGGAGGGGGAAAAACTGTTTTTT.

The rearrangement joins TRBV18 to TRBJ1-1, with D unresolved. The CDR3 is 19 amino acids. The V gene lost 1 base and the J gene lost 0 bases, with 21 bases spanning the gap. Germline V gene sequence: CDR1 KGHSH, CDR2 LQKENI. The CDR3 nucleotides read TGTGCCAGCTCACCACTCCCCCCTACACGGGCGACGGTGAACACTGAAGCTTTCTTT. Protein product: CASSPLPPTRATVNTEAFF.

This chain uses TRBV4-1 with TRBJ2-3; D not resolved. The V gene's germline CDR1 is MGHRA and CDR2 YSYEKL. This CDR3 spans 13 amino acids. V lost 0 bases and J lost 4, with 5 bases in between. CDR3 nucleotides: TGCGCCAGCAGCCAAGATGACCCAGATACGCAGTATTTT. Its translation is CASSQDDPDTQYF.

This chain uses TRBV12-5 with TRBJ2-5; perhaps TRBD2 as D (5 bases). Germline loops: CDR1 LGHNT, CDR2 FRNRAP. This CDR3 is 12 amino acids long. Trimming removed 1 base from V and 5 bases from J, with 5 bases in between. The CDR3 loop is CASGLGRETQYF. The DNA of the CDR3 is TGTGCTAGTGGTTTGGGGAGGGAGACCCAGTACTTC.

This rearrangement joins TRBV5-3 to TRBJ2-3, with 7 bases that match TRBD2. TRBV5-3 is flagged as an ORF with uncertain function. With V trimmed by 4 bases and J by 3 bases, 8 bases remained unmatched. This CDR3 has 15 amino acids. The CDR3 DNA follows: TGTGCCAGAAGCCGGACTAGTGGGTGGACAGATACGCAGTATTTT. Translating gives CARSRTSGWTDTQYF.

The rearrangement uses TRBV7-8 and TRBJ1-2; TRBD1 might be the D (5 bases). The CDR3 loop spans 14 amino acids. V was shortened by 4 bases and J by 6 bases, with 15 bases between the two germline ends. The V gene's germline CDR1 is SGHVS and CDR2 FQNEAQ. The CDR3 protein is CASSSTVFLNGYTF. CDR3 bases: TGTGCCAGCAGCTCGACAGTCTTTCTTAATGGCTACACCTTC.

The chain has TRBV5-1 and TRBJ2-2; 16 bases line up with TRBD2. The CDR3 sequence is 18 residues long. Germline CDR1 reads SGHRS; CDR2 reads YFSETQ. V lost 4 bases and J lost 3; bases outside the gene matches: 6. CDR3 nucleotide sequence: TGCGCCAGCAGCCCGGGACTAGCGGGGGGGCGCGACACCGGGGAGCTGTTTTTT. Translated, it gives CASSPGLAGGRDTGELFF. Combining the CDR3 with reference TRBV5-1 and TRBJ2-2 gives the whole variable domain KAGVTQTPRYLIKTRGQQVTLSCSPISGHRSVSWYQQTPGQGLQFLFEYFSETQRNKGNFPGRFSGRQFSNSRSEMNVSTLELGDSALYLCASSPGLAGGRDTGELFFGEGSRLTVL.

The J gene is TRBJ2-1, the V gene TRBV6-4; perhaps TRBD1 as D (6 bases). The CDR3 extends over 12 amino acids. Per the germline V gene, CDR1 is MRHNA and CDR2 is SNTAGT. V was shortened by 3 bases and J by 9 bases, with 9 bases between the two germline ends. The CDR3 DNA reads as TGTGCCAGCAGTGATCAGGGGCTTGAGCAGTTCTTC. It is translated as CASSDQGLEQFF.

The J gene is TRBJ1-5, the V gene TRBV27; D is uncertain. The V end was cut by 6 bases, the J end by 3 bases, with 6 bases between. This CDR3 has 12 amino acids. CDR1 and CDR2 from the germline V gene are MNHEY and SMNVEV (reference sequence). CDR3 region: CASSPVNQPQHF. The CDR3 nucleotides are TGTGCCAGCAGCCCAGTCAATCAGCCCCAGCATTTT.

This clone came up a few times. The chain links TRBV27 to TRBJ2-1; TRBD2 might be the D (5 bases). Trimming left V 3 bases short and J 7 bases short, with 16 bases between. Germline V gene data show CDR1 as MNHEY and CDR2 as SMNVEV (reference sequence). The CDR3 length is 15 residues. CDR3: CASSFQSTGVNEQFF. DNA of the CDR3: TGTGCCAGCAGTTTCCAGAGTACCGGGGTGAATGAGCAGTTCTTC.

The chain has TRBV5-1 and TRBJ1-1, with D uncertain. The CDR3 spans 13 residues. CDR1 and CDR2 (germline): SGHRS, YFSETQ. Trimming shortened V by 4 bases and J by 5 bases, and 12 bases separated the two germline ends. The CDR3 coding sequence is TGCGCCAGCAGCACGGACCTATCTACTGAAGCTTTCTTT. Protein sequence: CASSTDLSTEAFF.

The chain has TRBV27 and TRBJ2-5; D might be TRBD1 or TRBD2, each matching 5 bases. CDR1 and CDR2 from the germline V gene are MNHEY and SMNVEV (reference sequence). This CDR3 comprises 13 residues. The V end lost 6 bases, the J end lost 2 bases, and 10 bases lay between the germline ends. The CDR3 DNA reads TGTGCCAGCAGCCGGGACCGTCAAGAGACCCAGTACTTC. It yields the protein CASSRDRQETQYF.

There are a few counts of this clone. The CDR3 region is CASSSGLHQPQHF. In nucleotides, the CDR3 is TGTGCCAGCAGTTCCGGACTTCACCAGCCCCAGCATTTT. The chain is built from TRBV27 and TRBJ1-5; D gene uncertain. The CDR3 sequence is 13 residues long. Germline CDR1 and CDR2: MNHEY and SMNVEV (reference sequence). The V end lost 4 bases, the J end lost 7 bases, and 11 bases lay between the germline ends.

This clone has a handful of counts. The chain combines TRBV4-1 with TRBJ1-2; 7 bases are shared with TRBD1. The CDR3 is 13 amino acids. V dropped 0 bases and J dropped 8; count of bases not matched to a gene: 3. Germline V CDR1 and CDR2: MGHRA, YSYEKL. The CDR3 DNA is TGCGCCAGCAGCCAAGAACGGACAGGAGGCTACACCTTC. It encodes CASSQERTGGYTF.

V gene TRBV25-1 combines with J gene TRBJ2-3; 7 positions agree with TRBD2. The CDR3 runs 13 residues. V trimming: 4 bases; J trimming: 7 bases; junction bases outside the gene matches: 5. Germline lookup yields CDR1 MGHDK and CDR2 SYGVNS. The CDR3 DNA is TGTGCCAGCAGTGGAAACGGGGGGAATACGCAGTATTTT. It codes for CASSGNGGNTQYF.

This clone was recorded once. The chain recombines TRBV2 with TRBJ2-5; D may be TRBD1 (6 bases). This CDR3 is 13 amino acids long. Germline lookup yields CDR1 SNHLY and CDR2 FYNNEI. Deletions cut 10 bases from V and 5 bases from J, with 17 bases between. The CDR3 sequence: CANPDSVGETQYF. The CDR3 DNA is TGTGCCAACCCGGACAGTGTCGGCGAGACCCAGTACTTC.

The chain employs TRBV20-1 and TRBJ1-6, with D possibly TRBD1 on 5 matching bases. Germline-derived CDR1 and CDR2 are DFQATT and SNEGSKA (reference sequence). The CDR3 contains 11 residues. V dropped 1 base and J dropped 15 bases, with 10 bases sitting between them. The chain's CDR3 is CSARVGQRLHF. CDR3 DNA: TGCAGTGCTAGAGTGGGGCAACGCCTCCACTTT.